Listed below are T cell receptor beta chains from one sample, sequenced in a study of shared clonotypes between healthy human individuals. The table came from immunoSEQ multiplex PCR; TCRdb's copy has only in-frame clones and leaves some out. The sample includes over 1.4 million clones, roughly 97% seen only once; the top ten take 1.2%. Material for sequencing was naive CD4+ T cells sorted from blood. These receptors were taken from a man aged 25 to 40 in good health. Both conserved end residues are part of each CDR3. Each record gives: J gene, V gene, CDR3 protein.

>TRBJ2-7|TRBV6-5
CASRRTGFKQYF
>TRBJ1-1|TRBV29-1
CSVAIGGGGSEAFF
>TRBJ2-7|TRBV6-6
CASSYQRGTYEQYF
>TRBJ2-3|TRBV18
CASSQNGGGTDTQYF
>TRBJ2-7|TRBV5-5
CASSLATGDYEQYF
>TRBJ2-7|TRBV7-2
CASSFQGQDDEQYF
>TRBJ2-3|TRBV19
CASSRTSADTQYF
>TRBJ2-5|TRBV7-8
CASSLGSVAGGPGETQYF
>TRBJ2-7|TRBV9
CASSVGGLDPEQYF
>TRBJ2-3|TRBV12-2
CASRLGAFPIQADTQYF
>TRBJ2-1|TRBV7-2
CASSQSIAYSSYNEQFF
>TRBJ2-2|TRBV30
CAWKGGFTGELFF
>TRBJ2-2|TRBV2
CASRVGAGELFF
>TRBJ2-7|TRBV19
CASRTIGGTGDTEQYF
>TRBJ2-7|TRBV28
CASSFPSVPYEQYF
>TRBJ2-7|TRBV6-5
CASSYFRGGSEQYF
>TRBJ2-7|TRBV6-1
CASTGGQSYEQYF
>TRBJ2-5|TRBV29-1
CSVEKGHQETQYF
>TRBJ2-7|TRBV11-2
CASSQKLNAYEQYF
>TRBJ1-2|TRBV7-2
CASSPAGGLEYGYTF
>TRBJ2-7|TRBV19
CASSIFAGGPGEQYF
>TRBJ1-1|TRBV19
CATRRIFEAFF
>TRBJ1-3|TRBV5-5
CASSPRTAGNTIYF
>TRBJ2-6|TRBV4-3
CASSRLGASGANVLTF
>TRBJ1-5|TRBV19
CASSIVLGHGDNQPQHF
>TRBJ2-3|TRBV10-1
CASSETSTDTQYF
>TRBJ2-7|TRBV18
CASSPRGYEQYF
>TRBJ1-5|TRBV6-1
CASSEQRGRSNQPQHF
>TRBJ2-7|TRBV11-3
CASSRSTGYEQYF